This is a list of T cell receptor beta chains from one sample in a study of blood T cell repertoires in COVID-19. Sequencing was performed with immunoSEQ multiplex PCR; in TCRdb, only in-frame clones are kept and a portion is missing. The table has about 260,000 clones, about 89% seen once. Sequencing used peripheral blood. Every receptor here comes from a woman aged 40 to 50 who had recovered from COVID-19. Each CDR3 is given with its conserved first and last residue. D genes are given only for firm matches. Clone size is shown for a subset of rows, as once, few, many or a class of expanded clone.

TRBV21-1	-	TRBJ2-2	-	TGTGCCAGCAGCGACTCCGGGACACTTAGTAACACCGGGGAGCTGTTTTTT	CASSDSGTLSNTGELFF
TRBV5-6	-	TRBJ1-1	-	TGTGCCAGCAGCTATTGGTTAGGACAGTTGAACACTGAAGCTTTCTTT	CASSYWLGQLNTEAFF
TRBV5-1	once	TRBJ1-2	-	TGCGCCAGCAGCTGGGGGACATCTAACTATGGCTACACCTTC	CASSWGTSNYGYTF
TRBV29-1	-	TRBJ1-2	TRBD1	TGCAGCGTTCCGGGACAGGGGTTTGGCTACACCTTC	CSVPGQGFGYTF
TRBV30	-	TRBJ2-7	-	TGTGCCTGGAGTGTCGGACTGGCCTACGAGCAGTACTTC	CAWSVGLAYEQYF
TRBV11-2	once	TRBJ1-4	TRBD1	TGTGCCAGCTCAGGACAGGGTAATGAAAAACTGTTTTTT	CASSGQGNEKLFF
TRBV6-4	-	TRBJ1-1	TRBD1	TGTGCCAGCAGTCCAGACAGGGGGAACACTGAAGCTTTCTTT	CASSPDRGNTEAFF
TRBV19	-	TRBJ1-5	-	TGTGCCAGTAGTATAGACAGGGGTAGCAATCAGCCCCAGCATTTT	CASSIDRGSNQPQHF
TRBV2	-	TRBJ2-3	TRBD1	TGTGCCAGCAGTGCGGGACAGCATACGCAGTATTTT	CASSAGQHTQYF
TRBV9	once	TRBJ2-5	-	TGTGCCAGCAGCGTAGGGACTCAAGAGACCCAGTACTTC	CASSVGTQETQYF
TRBV12-3/TRBV12-4	few	TRBJ1-6	TRBD1	TGTGCCAGCAGTCCGCGGGACAGTCTTCCCCTCCACTTT	CASSPRDSLPLHF
TRBV5-1	-	TRBJ1-6	-	TGCGCCAGCAGCTTGGTTGGAGGGGGGGATTCACCCCTCCACTTT	CASSLVGGGDSPLHF
TRBV7-9	-	TRBJ1-6	-	TGTGCCAGCAGCTTAGAAGGGGAATCACCCCTCCACTTT	CASSLEGESPLHF
TRBV10-1	-	TRBJ2-7	TRBD1	TGCGCCAGCAGTGAGCCCGGGACAGGGATCTACGAGCAGTACTTC	CASSEPGTGIYEQYF
TRBV27	-	TRBJ2-7	TRBD2	TGTGCCAGCAGGCGCGCCATGGGACTAGCGGGGATCTACGAGCAGTACTTC	CASRRAMGLAGIYEQYF
TRBV4-3	-	TRBJ2-5	-	TGCGCCAGCAGCCCCCTCTTGGCCCCCCAAGAGACCCAGTACTTC	CASSPLLAPQETQYF
TRBV18	-	TRBJ1-3	-	TGTGCCAGCTCCCGAGACAGGTTCTCTGGAAACACCATATATTTT	CASSRDRFSGNTIYF
TRBV30	-	TRBJ1-2	-	TGTGCCTGGAGTAAAACAGGGAACTATGGCTACACCTTC	CAWSKTGNYGYTF
TRBV4-1	-	TRBJ1-5	-	TGCGCCAGCAGCCAAGGTCGGCCGGGGGATCAGCCCCAGCATTTT	CASSQGRPGDQPQHF
TRBV6-2/TRBV6-3	-	TRBJ2-7	TRBD1	TGTGCCAGCAGTCTAGTGGGACAGGGCCACTACGAGCAGTACTTC	CASSLVGQGHYEQYF
TRBV15	-	TRBJ2-7	TRBD1	TGTGCCACCGCTCAGGGGGCGGCCTACGAGCAGTACTTC	CATAQGAAYEQYF
TRBV6-2/TRBV6-3	-	TRBJ2-5	TRBD2	TGTGCCAGCAGTTACAGAGCGGGATTAGGAGTGGGAAAGACCCAGTACTTC	CASSYRAGLGVGKTQYF
TRBV4-3	-	TRBJ1-3	-	TGCGCCAGCAGCCAAGACAGGGTTGGAAACACCATATATTTT	CASSQDRVGNTIYF
TRBV19	-	TRBJ2-1	TRBD2	TGTGCCAGTAGTGCGGGACTAGCGGGGGGCCCCTACAATGAGCAGTTCTTC	CASSAGLAGGPYNEQFF
TRBV4-3	-	TRBJ2-3	-	TGCGCCAGCAGCCCCAGAGTCCGGGGACTTGGATACAGAGATACGCAGTATTTT	CASSPRVRGLGYRDTQYF
TRBV2	-	TRBJ1-6	-	TGTGCCAGCAGGGGGGCCATCACCCTCCACTTT	CASRGAITLHF
TRBV10-3	-	TRBJ1-3	-	TGTGCCATCCTCAGCTCTGGAAACACCATATATTTT	CAILSSGNTIYF
TRBV25-1	few	TRBJ2-3	TRBD1	TGTGCCAGCAGTGAATTCGTTACAGGGGGCACAGATACGCAGTATTTT	CASSEFVTGGTDTQYF
TRBV29-1	-	TRBJ2-7	-	TGCAGCGTTGAAAACGGGACTCCTCCTGGCGAGCAGTACTTC	CSVENGTPPGEQYF
TRBV2	-	TRBJ2-7	-	TGTGCCAGCAGGTTAACAGGGATGGGAGAGCAGTACTTC	CASRLTGMGEQYF
TRBV30	-	TRBJ1-2	TRBD1	TGTGCCTCTACCGTCGGACAGGATTATGGCTACACCTTC	CASTVGQDYGYTF
TRBV2	-	TRBJ2-7	-	TGTGCCAGCAGTACCGACAACTACGAGCAGTACTTC	CASSTDNYEQYF
TRBV10-3	-	TRBJ2-3	-	TGTGCCATCAGAGTATGGGACAACCGCACAGATACGCAGTATTTT	CAIRVWDNRTDTQYF
TRBV6-2/TRBV6-3	once	TRBJ2-7	TRBD1	TGTGCCAGCAGTTACCCACAGGGGGCTTCCTACGAGCAGTACTTC	CASSYPQGASYEQYF
TRBV30	-	TRBJ1-1	-	TGTGCCTGGAGTGTACAGGGAAGCACTGAAGCTTTCTTT	CAWSVQGSTEAFF
TRBV29-1	-	TRBJ1-2	-	TGCAGCGGACAGGATAACTATGGCTACACCTTC	CSGQDNYGYTF
TRBV19	-	TRBJ1-2	-	TGTGCCAGTAGTTCTTTGGGAGGGAACCTCTATGGCTACACCTTC	CASSSLGGNLYGYTF
TRBV30	few	TRBJ1-5	-	TGTGCCTGGAGTGCGGACAACAATCAGCCCCAGCATTTT	CAWSADNNQPQHF
TRBV4-1	-	TRBJ1-3	TRBD1	TGCGCCAGCAGCCTAGACACAGGGGTCGGAAACACCATATATTTT	CASSLDTGVGNTIYF
TRBV27	-	TRBJ2-1	-	TGTGCCAGCAGTTTCGGGGGAGGGGGTGAGCAGTTCTTC	CASSFGGGGEQFF
TRBV6-5	-	TRBJ1-5	-	TGTGCCAGCAGTTGGTCTCAGGGGTCTCATCAGCCCCAGCATTTT	CASSWSQGSHQPQHF
TRBV6-6	-	TRBJ1-2	TRBD1	TGTGCCAGCAGTTTGGGACAGAACTATGGCTACACCTTC	CASSLGQNYGYTF
TRBV7-6	-	TRBJ1-1	TRBD1	TGTGCCAGCAGCTTGGGACAGGGGTACACTGAAGCTTTCTTT	CASSLGQGYTEAFF
TRBV20-1	-	TRBJ1-2	TRBD1	TGCAGTGCGCGGACAGGGTACGGCTACACCTTC	CSARTGYGYTF
TRBV19	-	TRBJ1-2	-	TGTGCCAGTAGTAGTCCGCAGGTATCCTATGGCTACACCTTC	CASSSPQVSYGYTF
TRBV29-1	-	TRBJ2-7	-	TGCAGCGTTTTACAGAGCTCCTACGAGCAGTACTTC	CSVLQSSYEQYF
TRBV3-1/TRBV3-2	-	TRBJ2-1	-	TGTGCCAGCAGCCAAAAACCGCCGGATGAGCAGTTCTTC	CASSQKPPDEQFF
TRBV27	-	TRBJ1-2	-	TGTGCCAGCAGTCCGGCGGGGGCCTCCCTCGGCTACACCTTC	CASSPAGASLGYTF
TRBV7-3	-	TRBJ2-1	TRBD2	TGTGCCAGCAGCTTTAGCGGGGGGGCCCACAATGAGCAGTTCTTC	CASSFSGGAHNEQFF
TRBV7-2	-	TRBJ1-6	-	TGTGCCAGCAGCTTAGTTGTCAGGGGCTCACCCCTCCACTTT	CASSLVVRGSPLHF
TRBV28	-	TRBJ1-5	-	TGTGCCAGCACCTCCGGGGGTTACAGTCAGCCCCAGCATTTT	CASTSGGYSQPQHF
TRBV30	once	TRBJ1-1	-	TGTGCCTGGGGGCCGGGGGGGCTACTTGAAGCTTTCTTT	CAWGPGGLLEAFF
TRBV14	-	TRBJ2-3	TRBD1	TGTGCCAGCAGCCCTTGGACAGGGGGGCCTAGCACAGATACGCAGTATTTT	CASSPWTGGPSTDTQYF
TRBV10-3	-	TRBJ2-3	-	TGTGCCATCAGCCCCGGGGGCGGGGGAATTGATACGCAGTATTTT	CAISPGGGGIDTQYF
TRBV30	once	TRBJ2-2	-	TGTGCCTGGTCTTTAAAACGGGTCGGCGGCACCGGGGAGCTGTTTTTT	CAWSLKRVGGTGELFF
TRBV5-5	-	TRBJ1-2	-	TGTGCCAGCAGCTTGTTCGGGGATGGCTACACCTTC	CASSLFGDGYTF
TRBV28	-	TRBJ2-3	TRBD2	TGTGCCAGCAGTTTAGGCGGGGGGGCTGCAGATACGCAGTATTTT	CASSLGGGAADTQYF
TRBV6-5	-	TRBJ1-2	-	TGTGCCAGCAGTTACGGAGGACTTCGCAACTATGGCTACACCTTC	CASSYGGLRNYGYTF
TRBV19	once	TRBJ2-1	TRBD2	TGTGCCAGTAGTGTCCAGCGGGGGTACAATGAGCAGTTCTTC	CASSVQRGYNEQFF
TRBV5-1	-	TRBJ1-1	-	TGCGCCAGCAGCTCTATCACGTCGGACACTGAAGCTTTCTTT	CASSSITSDTEAFF